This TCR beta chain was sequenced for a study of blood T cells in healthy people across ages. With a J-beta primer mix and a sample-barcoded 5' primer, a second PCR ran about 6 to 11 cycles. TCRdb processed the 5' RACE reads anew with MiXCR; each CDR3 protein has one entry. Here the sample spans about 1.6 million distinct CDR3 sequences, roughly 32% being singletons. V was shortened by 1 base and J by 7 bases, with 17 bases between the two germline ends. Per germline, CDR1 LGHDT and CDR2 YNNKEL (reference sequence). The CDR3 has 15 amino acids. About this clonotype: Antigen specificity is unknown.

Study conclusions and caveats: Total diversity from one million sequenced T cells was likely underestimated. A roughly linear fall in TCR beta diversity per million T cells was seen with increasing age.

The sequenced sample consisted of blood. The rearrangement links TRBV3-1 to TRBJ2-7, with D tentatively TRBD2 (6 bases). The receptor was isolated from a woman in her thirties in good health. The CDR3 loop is CASSQGRKLANEQYF. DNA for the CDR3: TGTGCCAGCAGCCAAGGAAGAAAACTAGCAAATGAGCAGTACTTC.